This record looks at one T cell receptor beta chain sequence and its context. This clone came up a few times. Its antigen is still unknown. Nothing much larger sits one base from this clone, and base qualities are not available. Inclusive of the bounding cysteine and phenylalanine, the CDR3 is 14 residues long. Solely the CDR3 DNA is kept, with 42 bases framed from the first base. The V end loses 2 bases and the J end loses 4 bases, and a stretch of 9 bases separates them. The germline V gene encodes CDR1 KGHSH and CDR2 LQKENI. Each donor gave one peripheral blood draw, about 110 mL on average, collected into heparinised tubes. A BD FACSAria II was used to sort naive, central memory, regulatory and stem cell-like memory CD4+ T cells with a panel that included CD45RO, CCR7, CD25, CD127, CD95 and CD27. A purity above 98% was achieved for all sorted populations. PBMCs were isolated immediately by Lymphoprep density gradient centrifugation and stained directly without culture. So that batch effects would be minimized, each experiment stained and sorted samples in pairs, pairing one healthy donor with one patient.

These data are taken from a study of beta chain features in type 1 diabetes (dated 2018 in TCRdb). A note on the overall study: Patients and healthy donors did not differ in mean age, gender distribution, total cell number or subset yield. A total of about 110,000,000 sorted cells were examined across all samples, and a strong correlation was observed between cell number per subset and RNA yield. In the study, TCRB repertoires of sorted circulating CD4+ T cell subsets from recently diagnosed type 1 diabetes patients were compared with those of matched healthy donors. Naive and central memory subsets were obtained from all 30 or so donors, but regulatory and stem cell-like memory subsets were isolated from only 8 patients and 8 healthy donors. Study-wide findings and limitations: Patients with type 1 diabetes made fewer insertions and deleted more nucleotides at VDJ recombination sites, implying thymic rearrangement abnormalities. A moderate but significant shortening of TCRB CDR3 length was observed in type 1 diabetes patients in all four CD4+ subsets. Shorter templates might be favored by PCR, yet because patient and control samples were amplified and corrected together, any such skew would affect both groups equally. Naive, central memory and regulatory TCRB repertoires appeared to be more alike among patients than among healthy donors. Because cDNA was sequenced instead of genomic DNA, activated cells with high expression could be over-represented, although the groups did not differ in activation or CD3 levels. Only small numbers of individuals were included in the HLA sub-analyses, which left unresolved whether HLA type had any influence on TCRB rearrangement.

The entire amount of isolated RNA was reverse transcribed using the High Capacity cDNA Reverse Transcription Kit, so the sequenced TCRB transcripts were expressed ones. Survey-depth immunoSEQ sequencing was performed on stem cell-like memory T cell samples, with an average of about 1 million total reads per sample. After sorted cells were lysed in RLT buffer, RNA was extracted with DNase-treated RNeasy Micro or Mini kits, with the choice depending on cell number. Each cell subset was processed separately to prevent cross-contamination, with patient and healthy donor samples processed together. The immunoSEQ multiplex PCR was used to amplify TCRB sequences from cDNA, yielding 87-bp fragments that span the CDR3 region. Sequencing of the amplicons was performed on the Illumina HiSeq platform. In the source study's methods: PCR bias was computationally corrected using synthetic template baselines, reads within Hamming distance 2 were collapsed, and singletons that could not be merged were discarded. Reads were aligned against IMGT to assign V, D and J genes, CDR3 length and insertions or deletions at six rearrangement sites. Within each subset, clonotype counts were normalized to the number of sorted cells before true diversity and Gini coefficients were calculated with the tcR R package. Repertoire sharing was quantified using the overlap coefficient calculated on TCRB nucleotide sequences. TCRdb retrieved this table from immuneACCESS and kept in-frame rearrangements only. Not all clones are present; in checked studies, unresolved V genes account for under half, and no reason is known for the remainder. V and J calls and clone size are those listed in that table; D and trimming were worked out from the DNA. Present in this sample are 40,000 to 55,000 clones, roughly 45% of which were seen just once. The leading ten clones occupy approximately 0.13% of the sample.

The TCR was taken from a man aged 30-40 years with type 1 diabetes. Source material: stem cell memory CD4+ T cells from blood. The intended sense of this specimen's cell subset or site label: stem cell-like memory CD4+ T cells. The chain joins TRBV18 to TRBJ2-1, with no confident D gene call. The nucleotides read TGTGCCAGCTCACCAACCCCCCAGTACAATGAGCAGTTCTTC. This gives the protein CASSPTPQYNEQFF.